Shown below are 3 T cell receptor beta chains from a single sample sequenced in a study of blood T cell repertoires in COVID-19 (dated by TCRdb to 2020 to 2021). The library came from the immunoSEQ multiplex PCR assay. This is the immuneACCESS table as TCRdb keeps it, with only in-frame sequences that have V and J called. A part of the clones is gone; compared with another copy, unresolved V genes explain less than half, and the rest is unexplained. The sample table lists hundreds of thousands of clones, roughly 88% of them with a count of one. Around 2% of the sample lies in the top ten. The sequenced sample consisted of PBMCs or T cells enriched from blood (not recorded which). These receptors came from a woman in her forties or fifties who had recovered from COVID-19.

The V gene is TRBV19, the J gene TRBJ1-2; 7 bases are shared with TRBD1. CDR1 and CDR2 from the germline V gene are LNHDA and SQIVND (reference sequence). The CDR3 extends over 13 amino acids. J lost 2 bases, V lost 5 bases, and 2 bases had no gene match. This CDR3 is CASSGGQNYGYTF. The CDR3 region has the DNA TGTGCCAGTAGTGGGGGACAGAACTATGGCTACACCTTC.

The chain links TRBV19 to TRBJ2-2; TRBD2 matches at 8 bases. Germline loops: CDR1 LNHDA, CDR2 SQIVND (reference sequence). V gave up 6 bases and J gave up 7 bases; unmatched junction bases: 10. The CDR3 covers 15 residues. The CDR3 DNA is TGTGCCAGTAGCCGAAAAGCGGGAGCAATCGGGGAGCTGTTTTTT. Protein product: CASSRKAGAIGELFF.

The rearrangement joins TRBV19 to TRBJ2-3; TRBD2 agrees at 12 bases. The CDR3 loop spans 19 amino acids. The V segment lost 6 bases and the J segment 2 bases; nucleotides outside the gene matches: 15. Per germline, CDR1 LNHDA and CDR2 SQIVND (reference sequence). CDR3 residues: CASSGLAGRMGLITDTQYF. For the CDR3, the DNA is TGTGCCAGTAGCGGACTAGCGGGACGAATGGGGCTGATCACAGATACGCAGTATTTT.